The T cell receptor (beta chain) under discussion was sequenced for a study of T cell responses to AZD1222 COVID-19 vaccine. This clone has just one count. CDR1 is SGHTA, CDR2 FQGNSA, per germline. The V end was cut by 7 bases, the J end by 5 bases, with 21 bases between. The CDR3 contains 16 residues. Sequencing used immunoSEQ multiplex PCR; TCRdb keeps in-frame clones, though not all of them. This table has 75,000 to 95,000 clones, roughly 85% appearing once. The V call is TRBV7-2, the J call TRBJ2-1; the D gene is possibly TRBD2 (5 bases). This TCR was recovered from an adult in good health. The source was peripheral blood, collected on day 0 of AZD1222 vaccination. The CDR3, as DNA: TGTGCCAGCATCCCTCGGAGCGGAGGAAGGCACAATGAGCAGTTCTTC. It codes for CASIPRSGGRHNEQFF.